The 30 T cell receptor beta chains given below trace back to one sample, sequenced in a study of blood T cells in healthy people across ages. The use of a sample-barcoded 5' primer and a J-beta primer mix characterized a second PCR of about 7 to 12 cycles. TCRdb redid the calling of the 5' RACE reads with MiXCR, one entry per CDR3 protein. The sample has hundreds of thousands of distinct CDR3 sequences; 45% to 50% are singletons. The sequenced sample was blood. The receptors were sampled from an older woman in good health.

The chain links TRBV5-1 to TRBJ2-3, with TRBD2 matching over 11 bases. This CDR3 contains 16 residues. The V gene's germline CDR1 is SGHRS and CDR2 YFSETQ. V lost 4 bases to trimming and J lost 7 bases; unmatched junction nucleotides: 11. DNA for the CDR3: TGCGCCAGCAGCGAGCTTACTAGCGGGAGAAGCCATACGCAGTATTTT. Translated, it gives CASSELTSGRSHTQYF.

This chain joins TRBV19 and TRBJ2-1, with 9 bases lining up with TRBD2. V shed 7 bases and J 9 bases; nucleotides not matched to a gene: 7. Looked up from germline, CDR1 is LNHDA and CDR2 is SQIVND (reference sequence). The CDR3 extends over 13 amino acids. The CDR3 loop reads CASTRSGRGEQFF. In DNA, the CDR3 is TGTGCCAGTACCCGTAGCGGGAGAGGTGAGCAGTTCTTC.

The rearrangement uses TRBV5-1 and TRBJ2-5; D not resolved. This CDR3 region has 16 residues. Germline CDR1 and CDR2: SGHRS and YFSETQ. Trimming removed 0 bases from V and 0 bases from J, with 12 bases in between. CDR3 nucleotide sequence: TGCGCCAGCAGCTTGGCGCTCAGCAATTACCAAGAGACCCAGTACTTC. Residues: CASSLALSNYQETQYF.

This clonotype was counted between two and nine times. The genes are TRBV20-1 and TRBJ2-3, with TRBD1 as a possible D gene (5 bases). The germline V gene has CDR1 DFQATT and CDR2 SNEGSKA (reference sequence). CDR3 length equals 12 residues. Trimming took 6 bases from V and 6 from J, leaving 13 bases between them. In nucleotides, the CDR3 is TGCAGTGCGGGGCCCCCAGCGGATACGCAGTATTTT. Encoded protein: CSAGPPADTQYF.

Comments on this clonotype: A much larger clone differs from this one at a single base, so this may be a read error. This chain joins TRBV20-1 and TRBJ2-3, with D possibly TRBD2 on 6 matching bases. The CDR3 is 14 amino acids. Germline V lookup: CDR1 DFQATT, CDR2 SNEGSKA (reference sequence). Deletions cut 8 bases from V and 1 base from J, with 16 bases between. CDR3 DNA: TGCAGTTTGGAGGGTCATTGGCGCACAGATACGCAGTATTTT. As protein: CSLEGHWRTDTQYF.

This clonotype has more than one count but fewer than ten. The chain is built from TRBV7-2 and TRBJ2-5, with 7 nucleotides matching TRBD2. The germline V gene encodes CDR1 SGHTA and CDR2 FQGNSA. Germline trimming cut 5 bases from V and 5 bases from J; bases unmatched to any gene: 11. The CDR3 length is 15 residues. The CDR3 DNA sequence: TGTGCCAGCAGCGCACGCGCGGGAGATTGGGAGACCCAGTACTTC. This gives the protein CASSARAGDWETQYF.

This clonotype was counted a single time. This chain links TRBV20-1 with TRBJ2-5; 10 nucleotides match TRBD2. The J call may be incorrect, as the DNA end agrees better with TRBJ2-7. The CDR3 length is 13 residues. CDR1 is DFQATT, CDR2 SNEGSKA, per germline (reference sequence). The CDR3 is CSPRLAGVSEQYF. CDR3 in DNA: TGCAGTCCCCGCCTAGCGGGAGTTTCCGAGCAGTACTTC.

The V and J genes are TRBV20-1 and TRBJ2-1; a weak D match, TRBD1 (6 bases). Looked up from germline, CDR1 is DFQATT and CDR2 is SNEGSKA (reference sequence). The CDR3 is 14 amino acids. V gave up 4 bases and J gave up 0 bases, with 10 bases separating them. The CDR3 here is CSAKLDSSYNEQFF. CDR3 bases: TGCAGTGCTAAATTGGACAGCTCCTACAATGAGCAGTTCTTC.

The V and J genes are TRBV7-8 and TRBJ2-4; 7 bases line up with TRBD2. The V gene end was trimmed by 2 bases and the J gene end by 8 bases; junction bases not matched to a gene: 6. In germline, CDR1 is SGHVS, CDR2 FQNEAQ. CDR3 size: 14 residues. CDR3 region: CASSLFEGRDIQYF. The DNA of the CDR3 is TGTGCCAGCAGCTTATTTGAGGGGAGGGACATTCAGTACTTC.

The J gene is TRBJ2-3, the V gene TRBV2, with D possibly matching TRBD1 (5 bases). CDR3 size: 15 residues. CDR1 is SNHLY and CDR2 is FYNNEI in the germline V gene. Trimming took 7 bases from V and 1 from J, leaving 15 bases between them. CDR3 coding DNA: TGTGCCAGCAAAAAGGGGCGTACTGGCACAGATACGCAGTATTTT. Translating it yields CASKKGRTGTDTQYF.

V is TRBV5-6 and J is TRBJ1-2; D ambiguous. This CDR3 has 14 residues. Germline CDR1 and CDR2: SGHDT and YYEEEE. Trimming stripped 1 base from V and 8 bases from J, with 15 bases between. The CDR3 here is CASSLQVRTWGYTF. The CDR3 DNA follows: TGTGCCAGCAGCTTGCAGGTCCGAACTTGGGGCTACACCTTC.

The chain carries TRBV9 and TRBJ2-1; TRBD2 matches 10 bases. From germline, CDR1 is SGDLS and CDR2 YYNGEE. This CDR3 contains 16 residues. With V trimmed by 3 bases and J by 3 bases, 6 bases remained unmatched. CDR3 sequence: CASSEGTSAIYNEQFF. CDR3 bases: TGTGCCAGCAGCGAAGGGACTAGCGCCATCTACAATGAGCAGTTCTTC.

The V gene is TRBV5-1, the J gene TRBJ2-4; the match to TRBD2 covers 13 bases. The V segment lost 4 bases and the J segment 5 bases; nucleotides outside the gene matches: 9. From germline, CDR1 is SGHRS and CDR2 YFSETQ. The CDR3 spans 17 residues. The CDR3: CASSAGLAGRDQNIQYF. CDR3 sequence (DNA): TGCGCCAGCAGCGCGGGACTAGCGGGAAGAGACCAAAACATTCAGTACTTC.

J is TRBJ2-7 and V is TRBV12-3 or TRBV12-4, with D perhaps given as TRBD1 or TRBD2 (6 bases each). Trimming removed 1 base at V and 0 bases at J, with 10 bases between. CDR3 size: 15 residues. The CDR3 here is CASSLEGEDSYEQYF. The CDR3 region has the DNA TGTGCCAGCAGTTTAGAGGGGGAGGACTCCTACGAGCAGTACTTC.

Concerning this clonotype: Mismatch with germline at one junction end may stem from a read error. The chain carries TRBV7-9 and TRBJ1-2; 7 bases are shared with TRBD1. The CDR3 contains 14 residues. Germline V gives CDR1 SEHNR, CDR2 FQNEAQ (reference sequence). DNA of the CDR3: TGTGCCAACAGCCTAGGGACAGCGCCCTATGGCTACACCTTC. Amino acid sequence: CANSLGTAPYGYTF.

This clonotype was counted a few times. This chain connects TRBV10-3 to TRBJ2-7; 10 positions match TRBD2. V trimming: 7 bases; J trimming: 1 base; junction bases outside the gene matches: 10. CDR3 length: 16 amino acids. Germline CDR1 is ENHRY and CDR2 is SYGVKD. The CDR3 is CAITRTSGPTSYEQYF. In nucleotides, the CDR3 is TGTGCCATCACCAGGACTAGCGGACCTACTTCCTACGAGCAGTACTTC.

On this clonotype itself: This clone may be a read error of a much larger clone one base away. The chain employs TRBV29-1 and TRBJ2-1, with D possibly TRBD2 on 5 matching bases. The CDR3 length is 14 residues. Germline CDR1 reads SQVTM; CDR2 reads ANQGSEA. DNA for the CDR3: TGCAGCGCTGAAGATCTAGGCGGGCTCGATGAGCAGTTCTTC. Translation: CSAEDLGGLDEQFF.

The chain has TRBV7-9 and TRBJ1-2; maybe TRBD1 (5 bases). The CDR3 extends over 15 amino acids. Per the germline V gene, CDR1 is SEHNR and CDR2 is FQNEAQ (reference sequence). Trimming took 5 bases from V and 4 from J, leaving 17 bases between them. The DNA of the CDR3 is TGTGCCAGCAGCCGAGCGGCAGGGCCCTTCTATGGCTACACCTTC. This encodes CASSRAAGPFYGYTF. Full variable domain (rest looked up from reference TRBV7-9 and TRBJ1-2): DTGVSQNPRHKITKRGQNVTFRCDPISEHNRLYWYRQTLGQGPEFLTYFQNEAQLEKSRLLSDRFSAERPKGSFSTLEIQRTEQGDSAMYLCASSRAAGPFYGYTFGSGTRLTVV.

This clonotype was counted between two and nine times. CDR3 DNA sequence: TGTGCCATCAGCTCCGGGACAGGCGAGCAGTACTTC. Translating it yields CAISSGTGEQYF. This chain joins TRBV10-3 and TRBJ2-7; 8 nucleotides line up with TRBD1. Looked up from germline, CDR1 is ENHRY and CDR2 is SYGVKD. The CDR3 is 12 residues long. Trimming removed 6 bases from V and 6 bases from J; junction bases left unmatched: 4.

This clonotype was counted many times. The CDR3 nucleotides are TGCAGTGCCCATCGGACTAGCCCCGCTATCCACGAGCAGTACTTC. Its translation is CSAHRTSPAIHEQYF. This chain connects TRBV20-1 to TRBJ2-7; 8 bases agree with TRBD2. J was trimmed by 5 bases and V by 6 bases; bases with no gene match: 15. This CDR3 region has 15 residues. Germline CDR1 is DFQATT and CDR2 is SNEGSKA (reference sequence).

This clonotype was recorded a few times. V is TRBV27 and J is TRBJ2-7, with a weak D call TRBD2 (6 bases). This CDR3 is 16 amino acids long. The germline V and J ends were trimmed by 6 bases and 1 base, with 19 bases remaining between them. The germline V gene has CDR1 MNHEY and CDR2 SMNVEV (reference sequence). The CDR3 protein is CASSSSQALASYEQYF. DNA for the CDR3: TGTGCCAGCAGCTCCTCCCAAGCCCTAGCGTCCTACGAGCAGTACTTC.

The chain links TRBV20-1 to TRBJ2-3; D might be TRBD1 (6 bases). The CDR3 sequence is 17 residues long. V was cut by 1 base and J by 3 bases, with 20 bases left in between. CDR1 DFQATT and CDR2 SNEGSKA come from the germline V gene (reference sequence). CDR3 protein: CSARGDRLGWGTDTQYF. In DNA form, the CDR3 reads TGCAGTGCTAGAGGAGACAGGCTGGGCTGGGGAACAGATACGCAGTATTTT.

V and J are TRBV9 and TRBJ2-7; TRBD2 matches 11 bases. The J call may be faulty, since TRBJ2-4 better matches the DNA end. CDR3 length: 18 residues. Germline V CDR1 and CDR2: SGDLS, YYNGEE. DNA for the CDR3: TGTGCCAGCAGCGTAGCGGGCACTAGCGGGAGAAAGGGAAACATTCAGTACTTC. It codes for CASSVAGTSGRKGNIQYF.

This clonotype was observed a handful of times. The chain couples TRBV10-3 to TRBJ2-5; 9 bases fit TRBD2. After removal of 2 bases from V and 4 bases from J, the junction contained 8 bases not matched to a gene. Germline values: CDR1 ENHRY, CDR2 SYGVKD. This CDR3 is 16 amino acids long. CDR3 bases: TGTGCCATCAGTGAGGGTAGCGGGAGTGACGGAGAGACCCAGTACTTC. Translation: CAISEGSGSDGETQYF.

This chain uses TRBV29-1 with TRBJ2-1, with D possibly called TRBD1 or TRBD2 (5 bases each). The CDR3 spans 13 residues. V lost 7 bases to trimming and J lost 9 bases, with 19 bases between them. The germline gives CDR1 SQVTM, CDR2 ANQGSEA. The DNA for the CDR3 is TGCAGCGCGGCTGGGGGAGAAGTTGGTGAGCAGTTCTTC. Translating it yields CSAAGGEVGEQFF.

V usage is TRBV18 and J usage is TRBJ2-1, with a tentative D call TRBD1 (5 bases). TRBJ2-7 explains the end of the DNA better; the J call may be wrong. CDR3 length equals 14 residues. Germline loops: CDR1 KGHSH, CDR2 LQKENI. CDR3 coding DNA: TGTGCCAGCTTAGAGACAGACTCCTACAATGAGCAGTACTTC. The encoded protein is CASLETDSYNEQYF.

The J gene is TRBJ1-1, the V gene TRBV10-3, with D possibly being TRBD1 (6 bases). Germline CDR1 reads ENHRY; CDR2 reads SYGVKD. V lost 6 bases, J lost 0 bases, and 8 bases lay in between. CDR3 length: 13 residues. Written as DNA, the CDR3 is TGTGCCATCAGAGGACAGTTGAACACTGAAGCTTTCTTT. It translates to CAIRGQLNTEAFF.

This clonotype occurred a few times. The CDR3 loop reads CSARDGSRAGGETQYF. The CDR3 region has the DNA TGCAGTGCTAGAGATGGATCCCGCGCGGGAGGGGAGACCCAGTACTTC. The chain carries TRBV20-1 and TRBJ2-5, with 9 bases fitting TRBD2. J lost 5 bases, V lost 0 bases, and 10 bases had no gene match. CDR1 and CDR2 from the germline V gene are DFQATT and SNEGSKA (reference sequence). The CDR3 loop spans 16 amino acids.

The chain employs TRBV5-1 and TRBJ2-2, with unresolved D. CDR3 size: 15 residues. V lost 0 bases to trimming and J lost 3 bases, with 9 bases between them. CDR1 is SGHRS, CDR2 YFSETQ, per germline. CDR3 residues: CASSLGFTDTGELFF. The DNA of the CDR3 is TGCGCCAGCAGCTTGGGGTTTACGGACACCGGGGAGCTGTTTTTT.

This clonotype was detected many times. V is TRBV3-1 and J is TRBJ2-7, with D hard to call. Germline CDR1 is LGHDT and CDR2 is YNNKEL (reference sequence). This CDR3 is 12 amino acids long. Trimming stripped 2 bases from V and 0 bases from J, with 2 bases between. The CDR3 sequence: CASSQSSYEQYF. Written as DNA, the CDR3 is TGTGCCAGCAGCCAAAGCTCCTACGAGCAGTACTTC.